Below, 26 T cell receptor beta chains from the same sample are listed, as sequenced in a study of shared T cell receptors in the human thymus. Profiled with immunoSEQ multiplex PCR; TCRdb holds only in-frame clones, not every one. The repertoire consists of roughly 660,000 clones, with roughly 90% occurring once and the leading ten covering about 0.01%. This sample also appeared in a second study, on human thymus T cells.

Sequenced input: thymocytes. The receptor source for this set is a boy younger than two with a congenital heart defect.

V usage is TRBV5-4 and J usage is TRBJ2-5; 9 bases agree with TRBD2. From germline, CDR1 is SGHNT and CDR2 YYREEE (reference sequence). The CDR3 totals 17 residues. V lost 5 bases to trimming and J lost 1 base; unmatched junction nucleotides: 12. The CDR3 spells CASRKREAPKRQETQYF. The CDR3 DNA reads TGTGCCAGCAGAAAGCGGGAGGCCCCGAAGCGCCAAGAGACCCAGTACTTC.

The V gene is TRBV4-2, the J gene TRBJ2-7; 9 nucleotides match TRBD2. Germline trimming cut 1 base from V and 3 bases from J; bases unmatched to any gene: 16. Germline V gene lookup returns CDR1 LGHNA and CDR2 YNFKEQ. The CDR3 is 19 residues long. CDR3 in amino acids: CASSQVGDRTSETFYEQYF. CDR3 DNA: TGTGCCAGCAGCCAAGTTGGGGACCGGACTAGCGAGACGTTCTACGAGCAGTACTTC.

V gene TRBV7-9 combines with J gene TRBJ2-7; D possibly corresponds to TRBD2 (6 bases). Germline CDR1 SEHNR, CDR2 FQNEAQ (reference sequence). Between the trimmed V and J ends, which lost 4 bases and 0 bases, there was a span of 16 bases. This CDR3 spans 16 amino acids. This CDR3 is CASSSPFGDSSYEQYF. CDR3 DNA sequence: TGTGCCAGCAGCTCCCCTTTTGGGGACTCCTCCTACGAGCAGTACTTC.

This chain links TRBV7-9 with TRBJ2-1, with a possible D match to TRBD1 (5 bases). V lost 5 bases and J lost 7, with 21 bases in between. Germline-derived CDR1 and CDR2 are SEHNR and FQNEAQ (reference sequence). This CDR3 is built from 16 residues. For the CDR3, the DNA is TGTGCCAGCAGCGTAAGACTCTGGGGCCTTCTGAATGAGCAGTTCTTC. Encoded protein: CASSVRLWGLLNEQFF.

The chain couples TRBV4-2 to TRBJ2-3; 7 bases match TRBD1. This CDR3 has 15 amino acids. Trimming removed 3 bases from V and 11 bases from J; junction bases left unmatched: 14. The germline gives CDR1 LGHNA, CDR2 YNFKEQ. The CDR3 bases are TGTGCCAGCAGCCACAGGGACAGCGGAGGCTGTGAGCAGTATTTT. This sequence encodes CASSHRDSGGCEQYF.

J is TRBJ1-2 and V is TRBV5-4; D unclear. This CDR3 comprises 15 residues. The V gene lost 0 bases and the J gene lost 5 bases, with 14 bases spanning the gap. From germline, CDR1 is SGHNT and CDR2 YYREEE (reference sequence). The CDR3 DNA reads TGTGCCAGCAGCTTGGCCAAGAGGGCCGTTTATGGCTACACCTTC. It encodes CASSLAKRAVYGYTF.

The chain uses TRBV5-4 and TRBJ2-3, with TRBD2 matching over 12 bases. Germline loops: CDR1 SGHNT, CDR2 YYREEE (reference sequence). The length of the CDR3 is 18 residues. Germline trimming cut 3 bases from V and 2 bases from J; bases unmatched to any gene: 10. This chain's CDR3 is CASSYGLAGYHPTDTQYF. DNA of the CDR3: TGTGCCAGCAGCTACGGACTAGCGGGATACCACCCCACAGATACGCAGTATTTT.

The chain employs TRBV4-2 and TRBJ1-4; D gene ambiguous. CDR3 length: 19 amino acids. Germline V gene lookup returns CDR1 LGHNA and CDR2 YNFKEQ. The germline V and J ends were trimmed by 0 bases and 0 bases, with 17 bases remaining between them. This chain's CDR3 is CASSQDYSPRTTTNEKLFF. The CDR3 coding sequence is TGTGCCAGCAGCCAAGACTACAGTCCCCGCACCACAACTAATGAAAAACTGTTTTTT.

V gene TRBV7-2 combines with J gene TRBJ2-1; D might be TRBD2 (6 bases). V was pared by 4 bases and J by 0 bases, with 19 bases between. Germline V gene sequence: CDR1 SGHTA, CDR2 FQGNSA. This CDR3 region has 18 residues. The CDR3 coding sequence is TGTGCCAGCAGCTCCCGGCGGAGGGCCGCGGGCTCCTACAATGAGCAGTTCTTC. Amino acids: CASSSRRRAAGSYNEQFF.

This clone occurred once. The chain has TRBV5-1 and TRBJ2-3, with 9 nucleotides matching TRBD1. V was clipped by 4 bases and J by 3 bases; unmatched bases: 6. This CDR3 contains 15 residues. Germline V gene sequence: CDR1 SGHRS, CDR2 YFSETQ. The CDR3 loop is CASSPTGGATDTQYF. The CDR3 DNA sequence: TGCGCCAGCAGCCCCACAGGGGGCGCGACAGATACGCAGTATTTT.

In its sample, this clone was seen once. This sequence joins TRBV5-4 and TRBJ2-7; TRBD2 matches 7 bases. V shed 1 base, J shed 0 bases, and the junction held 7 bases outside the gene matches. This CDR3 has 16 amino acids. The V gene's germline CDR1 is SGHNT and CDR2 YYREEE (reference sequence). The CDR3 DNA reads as TGTGCCAGCAGCTTGCGTTGGCGGGAGCGCTCCTACGAGCAGTACTTC. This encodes CASSLRWRERSYEQYF.

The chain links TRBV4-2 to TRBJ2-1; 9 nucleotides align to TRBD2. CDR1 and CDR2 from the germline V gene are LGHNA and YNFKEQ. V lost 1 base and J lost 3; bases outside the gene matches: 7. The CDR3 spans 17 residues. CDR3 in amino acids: CASSQGLSAGGYNEQFF. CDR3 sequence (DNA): TGTGCCAGCAGCCAAGGACTCTCAGCGGGAGGCTACAATGAGCAGTTCTTC.

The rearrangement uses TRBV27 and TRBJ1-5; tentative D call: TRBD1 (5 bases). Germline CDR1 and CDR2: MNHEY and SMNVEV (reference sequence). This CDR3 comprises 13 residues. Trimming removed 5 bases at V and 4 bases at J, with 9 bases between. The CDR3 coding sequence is TGTGCCAGCAGTCGGGGGGGTAATCAGCCCCAGCATTTT. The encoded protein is CASSRGGNQPQHF.

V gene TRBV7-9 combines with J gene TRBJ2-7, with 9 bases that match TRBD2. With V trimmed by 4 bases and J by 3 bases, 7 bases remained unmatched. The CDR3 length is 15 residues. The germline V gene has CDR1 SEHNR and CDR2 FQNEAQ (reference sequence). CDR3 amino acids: CASSSRTSANYEQYF. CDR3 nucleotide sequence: TGTGCCAGCAGCTCAAGGACTAGCGCGAACTACGAGCAGTACTTC.

The CDR3 bases are TGTGCCAGCAGCCCCGGGGAGAGCTCCTACAATGAGCAGTTCTTC. Translated, it gives CASSPGESSYNEQFF. The chain is built from TRBV9 and TRBJ2-1, with D perhaps matching TRBD2 (5 bases). Germline CDR1 and CDR2: SGDLS and YYNGEE. Deletions cut 4 bases from V and 0 bases from J, with 11 bases between. This CDR3 has 15 residues.

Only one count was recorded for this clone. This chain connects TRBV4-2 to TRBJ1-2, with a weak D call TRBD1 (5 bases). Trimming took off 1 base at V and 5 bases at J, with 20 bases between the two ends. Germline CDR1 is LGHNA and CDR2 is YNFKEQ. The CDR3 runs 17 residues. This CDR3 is CASSQVVRSRELYGYTF. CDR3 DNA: TGTGCCAGCAGCCAAGTGGTGAGATCCAGGGAATTGTATGGCTACACCTTC.

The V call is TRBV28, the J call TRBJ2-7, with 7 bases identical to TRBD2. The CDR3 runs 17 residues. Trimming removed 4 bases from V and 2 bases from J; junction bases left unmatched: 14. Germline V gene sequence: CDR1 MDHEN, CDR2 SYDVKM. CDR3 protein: CASSSSPLLAPTYEQYF. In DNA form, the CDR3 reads TGTGCCAGCAGTTCGTCCCCCCTACTAGCGCCTACCTACGAGCAGTACTTC. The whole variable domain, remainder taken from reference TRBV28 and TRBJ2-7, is DVKVTQSSRYLVKRTGEKVFLECVQDMDHENMFWYRQDPGLGLRLIYFSYDVKMKEKGDIPEGYSVSREKKERFSLILESASTNQTSMYLCASSSSPLLAPTYEQYFGPGTRLTVT.

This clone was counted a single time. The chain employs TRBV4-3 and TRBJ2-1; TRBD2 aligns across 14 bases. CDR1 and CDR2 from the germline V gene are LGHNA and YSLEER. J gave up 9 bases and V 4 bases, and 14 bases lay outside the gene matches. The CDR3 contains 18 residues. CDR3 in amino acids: CASSPTYGLAGGGGEQFF. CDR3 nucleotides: TGCGCCAGCAGCCCAACATACGGACTAGCGGGAGGTGGGGGTGAGCAGTTCTTC.

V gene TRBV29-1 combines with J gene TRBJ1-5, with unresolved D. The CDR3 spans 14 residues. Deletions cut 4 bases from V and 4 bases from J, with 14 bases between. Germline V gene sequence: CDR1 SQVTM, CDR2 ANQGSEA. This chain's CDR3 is CSVVVGGRNQPQHF. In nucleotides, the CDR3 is TGCAGCGTTGTAGTCGGAGGGAGGAATCAGCCCCAGCATTTT.

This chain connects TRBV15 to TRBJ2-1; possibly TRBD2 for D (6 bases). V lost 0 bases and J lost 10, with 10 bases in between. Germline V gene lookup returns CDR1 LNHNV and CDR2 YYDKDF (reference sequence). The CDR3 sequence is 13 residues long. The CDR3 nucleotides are TGTGCCACCAGCAGAGATCGGGACTTAGAGCAGTTCTTC. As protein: CATSRDRDLEQFF.

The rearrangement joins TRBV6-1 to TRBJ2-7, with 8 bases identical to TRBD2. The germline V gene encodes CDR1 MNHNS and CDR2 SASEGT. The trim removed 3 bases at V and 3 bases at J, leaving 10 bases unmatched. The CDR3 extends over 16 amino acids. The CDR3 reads CASSDPGLGVFYEQYF. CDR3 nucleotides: TGTGCCAGCAGTGACCCGGGACTAGGGGTATTCTACGAGCAGTACTTC.

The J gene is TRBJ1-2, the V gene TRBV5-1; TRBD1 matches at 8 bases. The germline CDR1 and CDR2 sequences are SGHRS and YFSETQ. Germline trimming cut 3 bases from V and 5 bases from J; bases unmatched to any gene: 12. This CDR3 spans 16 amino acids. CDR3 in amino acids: CASSCKPGQDRYGYTF. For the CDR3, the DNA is TGCGCCAGCAGCTGCAAACCGGGACAGGATCGGTATGGCTACACCTTC.

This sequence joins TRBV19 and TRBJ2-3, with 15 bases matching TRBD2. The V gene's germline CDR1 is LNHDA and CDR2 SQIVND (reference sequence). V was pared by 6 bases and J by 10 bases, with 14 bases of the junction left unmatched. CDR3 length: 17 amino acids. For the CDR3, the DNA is TGTGCCAGTAGCCCCGGGACTAGCGGGAGGCCGGGACGGGCGCAGTATTTT. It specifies CASSPGTSGRPGRAQYF. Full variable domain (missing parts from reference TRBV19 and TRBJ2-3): DGGITQSPKYLFRKEGQNVTLSCEQNLNHDAMYWYRQDPGQGLRLIYYSQIVNDFQKGDIAEGYSVSREKKESFPLTVTSAQKNPTAFYLCASSPGTSGRPGRAQYFGPGTRLTVL.

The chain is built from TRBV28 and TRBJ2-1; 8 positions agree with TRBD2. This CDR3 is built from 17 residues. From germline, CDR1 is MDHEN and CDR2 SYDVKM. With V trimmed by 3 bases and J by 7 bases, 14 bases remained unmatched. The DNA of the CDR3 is TGTGCCAGCAGTTTTCATGAGGGTAGCGGGATGGGGAATGAGCAGTTCTTC. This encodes CASSFHEGSGMGNEQFF. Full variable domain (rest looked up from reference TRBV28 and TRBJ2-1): DVKVTQSSRYLVKRTGEKVFLECVQDMDHENMFWYRQDPGLGLRLIYFSYDVKMKEKGDIPEGYSVSREKKERFSLILESASTNQTSMYLCASSFHEGSGMGNEQFFGPGTRLTVL.

The CDR3 sequence: CASSLAGEQFF. CDR3 nucleotide sequence: TGTGCCAGCAGCCTAGCGGGAGAGCAGTTCTTC. The chain links TRBV14 to TRBJ2-1; 8 bases are a match to TRBD2. In germline, CDR1 is SGHDN, CDR2 FVKESK. V lost 4 bases, J lost 10 bases, and 0 bases stayed unmatched. The CDR3 length is 11 residues.

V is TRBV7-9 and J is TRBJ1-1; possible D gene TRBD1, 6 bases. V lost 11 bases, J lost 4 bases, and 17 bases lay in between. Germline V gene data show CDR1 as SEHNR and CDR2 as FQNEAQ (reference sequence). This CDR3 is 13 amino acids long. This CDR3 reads CAGGGGRSTEAFF. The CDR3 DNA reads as TGTGCCGGAGGGGGGGGGCGTAGCACTGAAGCTTTCTTT. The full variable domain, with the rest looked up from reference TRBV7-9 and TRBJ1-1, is DTGVSQNPRHKITKRGQNVTFRCDPISEHNRLYWYRQTLGQGPEFLTYFQNEAQLEKSRLLSDRFSAERPKGSFSTLEIQRTEQGDSAMYLCAGGGGRSTEAFFGQGTRLTVV.